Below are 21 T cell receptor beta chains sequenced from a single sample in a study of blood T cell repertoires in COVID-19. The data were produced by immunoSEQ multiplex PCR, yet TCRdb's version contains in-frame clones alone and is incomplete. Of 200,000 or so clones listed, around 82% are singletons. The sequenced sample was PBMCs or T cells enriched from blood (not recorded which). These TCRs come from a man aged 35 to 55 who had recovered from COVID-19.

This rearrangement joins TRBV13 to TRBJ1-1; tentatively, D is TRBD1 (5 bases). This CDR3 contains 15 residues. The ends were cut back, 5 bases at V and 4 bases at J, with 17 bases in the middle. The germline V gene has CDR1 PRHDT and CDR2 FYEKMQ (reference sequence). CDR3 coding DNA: TGTGCCAGCAGCCCGCGACAGACAACTGGCACTGAAGCTTTCTTT. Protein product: CASSPRQTTGTEAFF.

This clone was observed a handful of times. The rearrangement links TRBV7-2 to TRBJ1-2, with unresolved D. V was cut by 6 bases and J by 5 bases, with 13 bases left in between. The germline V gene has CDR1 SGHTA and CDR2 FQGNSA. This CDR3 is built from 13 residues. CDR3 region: CASSTDGLYGYTF. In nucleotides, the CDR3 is TGTGCCAGCAGTACGGACGGACTATATGGCTACACCTTC.

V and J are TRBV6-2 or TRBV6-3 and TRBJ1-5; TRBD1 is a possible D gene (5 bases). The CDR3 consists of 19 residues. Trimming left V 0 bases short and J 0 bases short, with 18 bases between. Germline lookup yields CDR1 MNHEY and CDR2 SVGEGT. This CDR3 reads CASSYSIILDTYSNQPQHF. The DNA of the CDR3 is TGTGCCAGCAGTTACTCGATAATACTGGACACATATAGCAATCAGCCCCAGCATTTT.

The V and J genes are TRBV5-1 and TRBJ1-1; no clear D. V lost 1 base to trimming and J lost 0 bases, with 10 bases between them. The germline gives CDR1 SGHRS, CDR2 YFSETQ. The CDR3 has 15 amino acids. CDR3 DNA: TGCGCCAGCAGCTTGACTATAGCGATGAACACTGAAGCTTTCTTT. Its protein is CASSLTIAMNTEAFF.

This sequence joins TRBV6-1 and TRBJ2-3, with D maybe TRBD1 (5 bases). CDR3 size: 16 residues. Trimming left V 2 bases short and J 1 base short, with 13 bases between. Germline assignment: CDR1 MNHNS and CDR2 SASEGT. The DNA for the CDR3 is TGTGCCAGCAGTGAAAGCTCAGGGATCGGCACAGATACGCAGTATTTT. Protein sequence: CASSESSGIGTDTQYF.

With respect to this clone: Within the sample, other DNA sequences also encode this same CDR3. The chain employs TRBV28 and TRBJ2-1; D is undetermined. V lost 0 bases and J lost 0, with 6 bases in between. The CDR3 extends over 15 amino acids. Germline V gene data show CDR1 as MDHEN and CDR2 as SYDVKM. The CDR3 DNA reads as TGTGCCAGCAGTTTATGGCCTAGCTCCTACAATGAGCAGTTCTTC. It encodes CASSLWPSSYNEQFF.

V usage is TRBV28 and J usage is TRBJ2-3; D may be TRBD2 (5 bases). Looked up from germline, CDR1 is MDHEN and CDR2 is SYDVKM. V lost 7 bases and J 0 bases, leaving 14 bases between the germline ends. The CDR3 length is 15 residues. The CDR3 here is CASILSVTSTDTQYF. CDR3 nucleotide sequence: TGTGCCAGCATCCTTAGCGTTACTAGCACAGATACGCAGTATTTT.

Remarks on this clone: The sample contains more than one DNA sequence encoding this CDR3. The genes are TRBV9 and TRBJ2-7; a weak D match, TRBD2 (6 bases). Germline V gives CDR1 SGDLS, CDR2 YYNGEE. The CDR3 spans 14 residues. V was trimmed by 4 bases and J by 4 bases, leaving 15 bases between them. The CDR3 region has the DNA TGTGCCAGCAGCTCCAGTGGGCGGGGTTACGAGCAGTACTTC. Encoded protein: CASSSSGRGYEQYF.

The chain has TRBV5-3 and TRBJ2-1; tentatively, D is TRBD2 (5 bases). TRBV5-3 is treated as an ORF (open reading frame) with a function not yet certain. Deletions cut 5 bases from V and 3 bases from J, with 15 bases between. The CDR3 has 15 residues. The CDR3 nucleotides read TGTGCCAGAAGAATCGCCGGGATACTCTACAATGAGCAGTTCTTC. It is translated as CARRIAGILYNEQFF.

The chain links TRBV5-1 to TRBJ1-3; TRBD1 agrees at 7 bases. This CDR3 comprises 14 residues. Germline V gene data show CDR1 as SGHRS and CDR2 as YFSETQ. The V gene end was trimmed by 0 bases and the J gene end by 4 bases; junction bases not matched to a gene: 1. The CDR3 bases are TGCGCCAGCAGCTTGGAGGGACAGGGAAACACCATATATTTT. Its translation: CASSLEGQGNTIYF. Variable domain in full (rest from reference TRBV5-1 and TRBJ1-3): KAGVTQTPRYLIKTRGQQVTLSCSPISGHRSVSWYQQTPGQGLQFLFEYFSETQRNKGNFPGRFSGRQFSNSRSEMNVSTLELGDSALYLCASSLEGQGNTIYFGEGSWLTVV.

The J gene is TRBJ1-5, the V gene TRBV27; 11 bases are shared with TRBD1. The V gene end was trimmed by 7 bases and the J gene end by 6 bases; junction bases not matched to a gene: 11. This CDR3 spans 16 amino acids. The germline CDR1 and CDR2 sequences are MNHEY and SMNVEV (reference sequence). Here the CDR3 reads CASTPAGQGAFQPQHF. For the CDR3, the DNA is TGTGCCAGCACCCCGGCCGGACAGGGGGCTTTTCAGCCCCAGCATTTT.

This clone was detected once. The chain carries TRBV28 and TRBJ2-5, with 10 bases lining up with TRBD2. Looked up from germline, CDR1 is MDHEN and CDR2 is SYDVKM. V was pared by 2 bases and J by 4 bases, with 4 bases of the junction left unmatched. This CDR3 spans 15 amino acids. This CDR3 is CASSLSASGGETQYF. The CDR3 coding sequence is TGTGCCAGCAGTTTAAGCGCTAGCGGGGGAGAGACCCAGTACTTC.

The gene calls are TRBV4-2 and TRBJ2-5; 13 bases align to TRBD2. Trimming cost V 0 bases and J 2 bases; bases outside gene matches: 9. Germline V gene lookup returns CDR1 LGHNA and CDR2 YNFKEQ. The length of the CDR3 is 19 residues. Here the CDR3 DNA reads TGTGCCAGCAGCCAAGATGAGGGGGGACTAGCGGGACGACAAGAGACCCAGTACTTC. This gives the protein CASSQDEGGLAGRQETQYF.

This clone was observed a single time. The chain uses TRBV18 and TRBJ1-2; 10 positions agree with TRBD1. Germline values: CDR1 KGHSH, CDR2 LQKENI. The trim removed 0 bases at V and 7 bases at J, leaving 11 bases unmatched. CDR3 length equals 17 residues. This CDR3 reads CASSPPNGGQGMSGYTF. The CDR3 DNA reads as TGTGCCAGCTCACCACCCAACGGGGGACAGGGGATGAGTGGCTACACCTTC. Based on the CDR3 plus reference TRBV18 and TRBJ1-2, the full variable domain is NAGVMQNPRHLVRRRGQEARLRCSPMKGHSHVYWYRQLPEEGLKFMVYLQKENIIDESGMPKERFSAEFPKEGPSILRIQQVVRGDSAAYFCASSPPNGGQGMSGYTFGSGTRLTVV.

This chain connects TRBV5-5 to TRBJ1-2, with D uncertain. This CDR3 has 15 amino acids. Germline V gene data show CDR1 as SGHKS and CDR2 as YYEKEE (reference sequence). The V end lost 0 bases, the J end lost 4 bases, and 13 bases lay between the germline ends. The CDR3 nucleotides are TGTGCCAGCAGCTTGGGGGAAGTACGGGGCTATGGCTACACCTTC. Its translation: CASSLGEVRGYGYTF. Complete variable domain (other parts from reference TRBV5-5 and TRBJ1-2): DAGVTQSPTHLIKTRGQQVTLRCSPISGHKSVSWYQQVLGQGPQFIFQYYEKEERGRGNFPDRFSARQFPNYSSELNVNALLLGDSALYLCASSLGEVRGYGYTFGSGTRLTVV.

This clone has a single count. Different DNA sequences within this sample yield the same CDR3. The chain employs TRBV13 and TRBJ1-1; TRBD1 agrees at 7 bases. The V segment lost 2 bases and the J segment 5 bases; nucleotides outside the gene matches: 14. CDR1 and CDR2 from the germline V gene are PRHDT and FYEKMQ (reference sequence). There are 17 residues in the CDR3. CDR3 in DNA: TGTGCCAGCAGCTTATCGGGTTGGAGACAGGGAAGAACTGAAGCTTTCTTT. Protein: CASSLSGWRQGRTEAFF.

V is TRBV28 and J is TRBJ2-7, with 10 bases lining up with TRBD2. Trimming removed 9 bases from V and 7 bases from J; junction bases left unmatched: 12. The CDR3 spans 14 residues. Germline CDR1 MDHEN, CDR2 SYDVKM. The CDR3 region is CASLSSGGAGEQYF. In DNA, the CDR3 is TGTGCCAGTCTATCAAGCGGGGGGGCCGGGGAGCAGTACTTC.

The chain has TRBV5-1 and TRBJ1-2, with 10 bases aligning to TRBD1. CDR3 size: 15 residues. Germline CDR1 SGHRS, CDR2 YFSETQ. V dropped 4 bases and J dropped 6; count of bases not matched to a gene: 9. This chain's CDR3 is CASSTASGQGDGYTF. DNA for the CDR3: TGCGCCAGCAGCACGGCCTCAGGACAGGGGGATGGCTACACCTTC.

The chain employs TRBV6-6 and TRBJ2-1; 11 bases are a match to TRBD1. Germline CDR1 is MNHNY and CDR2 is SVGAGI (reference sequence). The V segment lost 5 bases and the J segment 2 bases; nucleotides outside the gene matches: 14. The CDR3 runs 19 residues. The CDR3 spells CASSPRPLGQGATYNEQFF. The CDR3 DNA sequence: TGTGCCAGCAGTCCCAGGCCGCTAGGACAGGGGGCTACCTACAATGAGCAGTTCTTC.

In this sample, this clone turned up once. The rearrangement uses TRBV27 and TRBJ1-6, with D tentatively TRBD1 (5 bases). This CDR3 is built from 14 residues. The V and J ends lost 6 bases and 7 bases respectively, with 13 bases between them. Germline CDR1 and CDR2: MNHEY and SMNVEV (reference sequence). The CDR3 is CASRTRGENSPLHF. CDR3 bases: TGTGCCAGCAGGACTCGGGGGGAGAATTCACCCCTCCACTTT.

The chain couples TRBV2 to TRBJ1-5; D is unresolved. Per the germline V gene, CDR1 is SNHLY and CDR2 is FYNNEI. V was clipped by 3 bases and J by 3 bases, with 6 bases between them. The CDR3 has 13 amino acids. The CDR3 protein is CASSDDSNQPQHF. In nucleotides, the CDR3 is TGTGCCAGCAGTGACGACTCCAATCAGCCCCAGCATTTT.